The 23 T cell receptor beta chains below all came from one sample that was sequenced in a study of identifying expanded T cells in peripheral blood (dated by TCRdb to about 2019). The method was the immunoSEQ multiplex PCR assay. TCRdb took this table from immuneACCESS and kept in-frame rearrangements with V and J called. Such tables lack part of the clones; where checked against another copy, unresolved V genes explain under half of the gap, and the rest is unexplained. In all, the sample holds some 90,000 clones, and approximately 90% of those were seen once. The top ten hold around 19% of the sample. Sequencing was performed on blood. The receptors stem from a person between 18 and 75 years old in good health.

The gene calls are TRBV2 and TRBJ2-5; 13 bases match TRBD2. With 3 bases clipped from V and 3 bases from J, the junction kept 7 bases outside the gene matches. Germline-derived CDR1 and CDR2 are SNHLY and FYNNEI. The CDR3 length is 17 residues. DNA of the CDR3: TGTGCCAGCAGTGATATCGTGACTAGCGGGGGGAAAGAGACCCAGTACTTC. This translates into CASSDIVTSGGKETQYF.

The chain is built from TRBV2 and TRBJ1-1, with TRBD1 matching over 7 bases. Germline V gene sequence: CDR1 SNHLY, CDR2 FYNNEI. The junction had 8 bases not matched to a gene; V was cut back by 6 bases and J by 7 bases. The CDR3 covers 13 residues. CDR3 DNA: TGTGCCAGCAGACGGGACAGCCTATTTGAAGCTTTCTTT. Protein product: CASRRDSLFEAFF.

CDR3 nucleotides: TGTGCCAGCAGTCATATCCAGGACAGGGGGCTTTTTGGAGAGACCCAGTACTTC. Translation: CASSHIQDRGLFGETQYF. The V call is TRBV27, the J call TRBJ2-5; the match to TRBD1 covers 11 bases. After removal of 5 bases from V and 4 bases from J, the junction contained 15 bases not matched to a gene. Germline CDR1 reads MNHEY; CDR2 reads SMNVEV (reference sequence). The CDR3 is made up of 18 amino acids.

The genes are TRBV6-1 and TRBJ1-6; D gene uncertain. This CDR3 comprises 15 residues. With 2 bases removed from V and 6 bases from J, the gap between germline ends came to 11 bases. Germline CDR1 reads MNHNS; CDR2 reads SASEGT. Written as DNA, the CDR3 is TGTGCCAGCAGTGAAAGCTGGGTATTTAATTCACCCCTCCACTTT. Amino acids: CASSESWVFNSPLHF.

DNA for the CDR3: TGTGCCAGCAGCTCAAATGCGAGGGAGACTTTCTTT. This translates into CASSSNARETFF. The rearrangement uses TRBV7-8 and TRBJ1-1; D not resolved. Germline values: CDR1 SGHVS, CDR2 FQNEAQ. The V end lost 4 bases, the J end lost 12 bases, and 15 bases lay between the germline ends. The CDR3 has 12 residues.

V is TRBV5-1 and J is TRBJ1-6, with 9 bases fitting TRBD1. The junction had 9 bases not matched to a gene; V was cut back by 4 bases and J by 1 base. Germline-derived CDR1 and CDR2 are SGHRS and YFSETQ. This CDR3 region has 18 residues. This CDR3 reads CASSPRDRVGSYNSPLHF. DNA of the CDR3: TGCGCCAGCAGCCCCAGGGACAGGGTCGGTTCCTATAATTCACCCCTCCACTTT.

This chain links TRBV10-3 with TRBJ1-1; a weak D match, TRBD1 (5 bases). In germline, CDR1 is ENHRY, CDR2 SYGVKD. This CDR3 spans 16 amino acids. The ends were cut back, 0 bases at V and 0 bases at J, with 11 bases in the middle. DNA of the CDR3: TGTGCCATCAGTGAGTCGCGGCGACAGATGAACACTGAAGCTTTCTTT. This codes for CAISESRRQMNTEAFF.

J is TRBJ2-7 and V is TRBV4-1; 9 bases match TRBD1. The V gene end was trimmed by 3 bases and the J gene end by 6 bases; junction bases not matched to a gene: 15. Per germline, CDR1 MGHRA and CDR2 YSYEKL. This CDR3 comprises 17 residues. In DNA, the CDR3 is TGCGCCAGCAGCCAGAAACTCCCGGGACAGGGTGTAGGCGAGCAGTACTTC. This gives the protein CASSQKLPGQGVGEQYF.

This chain connects TRBV19 to TRBJ1-3; maybe TRBD1 (5 bases). The V and J ends lost 7 bases and 0 bases respectively, with 16 bases between them. The CDR3 runs to 16 residues. Germline V gene lookup returns CDR1 LNHDA and CDR2 SQIVND (reference sequence). CDR3 coding DNA: TGTGCCAGTAAGGTATTGGGGACTTTCTCTGGAAACACCATATATTTT. Protein sequence: CASKVLGTFSGNTIYF.

V is TRBV4-1 and J is TRBJ1-6, with D maybe TRBD1 (5 bases). CDR1 MGHRA and CDR2 YSYEKL come from the germline V gene. The CDR3 has 18 residues. V lost 2 bases, J lost 9 bases, and 23 bases lay in between. The CDR3 sequence is CASSQFFLQGSGTSPLHF. CDR3 nucleotides: TGCGCCAGCAGCCAATTCTTTCTTCAGGGATCCGGAACTTCACCCCTCCACTTT.

This chain's CDR3 is CASSRVAGGPADTQYF. The CDR3 DNA reads TGTGCCAGCAGCCGTGTAGCGGGGGGGCCGGCAGATACGCAGTATTTT. The chain combines TRBV5-4 with TRBJ2-3; 11 positions match TRBD2. Trimming at V came to 4 bases and at J to 4 bases, leaving 8 bases not matched to a gene. This CDR3 has 16 amino acids. From germline, CDR1 is SGHNT and CDR2 YYREEE (reference sequence).

V and J are TRBV7-6 and TRBJ1-5; D is perhaps TRBD1 (5 bases). The CDR3 runs to 15 residues. Germline values: CDR1 SGHVS, CDR2 FNYEAQ. Deletions cut 2 bases from V and 2 bases from J, with 10 bases between. CDR3 sequence reads: CASSLQGSGNQPQHF. CDR3 coding DNA: TGTGCCAGCAGCTTACAGGGTTCGGGCAATCAGCCCCAGCATTTT.

The J gene is TRBJ2-2, the V gene TRBV27; 7 nucleotides align to TRBD2. Germline V CDR1 and CDR2: MNHEY, SMNVEV (reference sequence). V lost 3 bases to trimming and J lost 4 bases; unmatched junction nucleotides: 5. The CDR3 covers 15 residues. The CDR3 DNA sequence: TGTGCCAGCAGTTTCCTAGCGGCAGGCACCGGGGAGCTGTTTTTT. It codes for CASSFLAAGTGELFF.

V is TRBV28 and J is TRBJ2-7, with 8 bases that match TRBD2. The CDR3 extends over 16 amino acids. In germline, CDR1 is MDHEN, CDR2 SYDVKM. V dropped 5 bases and J dropped 0; count of bases not matched to a gene: 9. The CDR3 is CASSPGGALASYEQYF. Here the CDR3 DNA reads TGTGCCAGCAGTCCCGGGGGGGCATTAGCCTCCTACGAGCAGTACTTC.

The V gene is TRBV27, the J gene TRBJ1-5; TRBD1 matches at 7 bases. The CDR3 covers 16 residues. J was trimmed by 4 bases and V by 5 bases; bases with no gene match: 11. Per the germline V gene, CDR1 is MNHEY and CDR2 is SMNVEV (reference sequence). CDR3 in amino acids: CASSRATGIKNQPQHF. Written as DNA, the CDR3 is TGTGCCAGCAGTCGCGCGACAGGGATCAAAAATCAGCCCCAGCATTTT.

In this sample, this clone turned up once. The rearrangement uses TRBV6-1 and TRBJ1-2, with TRBD1 identical over 7 bases. Germline V gene data show CDR1 as MNHNS and CDR2 as SASEGT. The CDR3 runs to 16 residues. V trimming: 0 bases; J trimming: 4 bases; junction bases outside the gene matches: 8. The CDR3 DNA reads as TGTGCCAGCAGTGAAGCGGGGGTGACAGGGCCCTATGGCTACACCTTC. This gives the protein CASSEAGVTGPYGYTF.

V usage is TRBV2 and J usage is TRBJ1-4; D ambiguous. The CDR3 loop spans 10 amino acids. Germline V lookup: CDR1 SNHLY, CDR2 FYNNEI. The ends were cut back, 4 bases at V and 11 bases at J, with 5 bases in the middle. CDR3 residues: CASSAGKLFF. The CDR3 DNA reads as TGTGCCAGCAGTGCCGGGAAACTGTTTTTT.

The V and J genes are TRBV7-2 and TRBJ2-3, with 14 bases identical to TRBD2. Germline V gene lookup returns CDR1 SGHTA and CDR2 FQGNSA. V dropped 5 bases and J dropped 7; count of bases not matched to a gene: 5. This CDR3 is built from 15 residues. The CDR3: CASSPGTSGGYTQYF. The CDR3 nucleotides read TGTGCCAGCAGCCCCGGGACTAGCGGGGGTTATACGCAGTATTTT.

The chain combines TRBV10-3 with TRBJ1-1; D is undetermined. This CDR3 spans 13 amino acids. CDR1 is ENHRY, CDR2 SYGVKD, per germline. V was trimmed by 4 bases and J by 4 bases, leaving 10 bases between them. The CDR3 loop reads CAISVSYVTEAFF. In DNA, the CDR3 is TGTGCCATCAGTGTTTCGTATGTCACTGAAGCTTTCTTT.

The chain combines TRBV7-9 with TRBJ2-5; TRBD1 might be the D (7 bases). V was cut by 3 bases and J by 4 bases, with 15 bases left in between. This CDR3 is 15 amino acids long. Germline CDR1 reads SEHNR; CDR2 reads FQNEAQ (reference sequence). CDR3 loop: CASSLSGGLPETQYF. In DNA, the CDR3 is TGTGCCAGCAGCTTGTCAGGGGGGCTTCCAGAGACCCAGTACTTC.

This chain joins TRBV5-8 and TRBJ2-1; D is unclear. V dropped 1 base and J dropped 12 bases, with 11 bases sitting between them. CDR3 size: 12 residues. Germline V gene data show CDR1 as SGHTS and CDR2 as YDEGEE. CDR3 sequence reads: CASSLNERRQFF. As DNA, the CDR3 is TGTGCCAGCAGCTTGAACGAGCGTCGGCAGTTCTTC.

This clone came up once. V and J are TRBV7-6 and TRBJ2-5; 10 nucleotides match TRBD2. The germline gives CDR1 SGHVS, CDR2 FNYEAQ. J lost 3 bases, V lost 5 bases, and 12 bases had no gene match. This CDR3 comprises 17 residues. DNA for the CDR3: TGTGCCAGCAGCCACCAGCCCGGGACTAGCGATAAAGAGACCCAGTACTTC. It encodes CASSHQPGTSDKETQYF.

The gene calls are TRBV20-1 and TRBJ2-3; D remains unclear. CDR3 length: 11 amino acids. V lost 6 bases, J lost 5 bases, and 9 bases lay in between. Germline-derived CDR1 and CDR2 are DFQATT and SNEGSKA (reference sequence). CDR3 in amino acids: CSAEVVDTQYF. CDR3 nucleotide sequence: TGCAGTGCGGAAGTTGTAGATACGCAGTATTTT.